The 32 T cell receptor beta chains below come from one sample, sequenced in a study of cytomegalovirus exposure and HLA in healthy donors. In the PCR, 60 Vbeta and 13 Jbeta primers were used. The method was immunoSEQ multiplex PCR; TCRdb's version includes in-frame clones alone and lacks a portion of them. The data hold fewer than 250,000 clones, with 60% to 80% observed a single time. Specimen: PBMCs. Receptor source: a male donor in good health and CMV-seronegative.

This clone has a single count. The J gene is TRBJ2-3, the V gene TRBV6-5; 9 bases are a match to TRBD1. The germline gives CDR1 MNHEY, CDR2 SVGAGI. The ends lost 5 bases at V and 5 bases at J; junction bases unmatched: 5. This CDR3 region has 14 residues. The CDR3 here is CASSPGQGGDTQYF. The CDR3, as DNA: TGTGCCAGCAGTCCGGGACAGGGCGGAGATACGCAGTATTTT.

CDR3 sequence: CASSLGGAGGGHEQYF. The CDR3 region has the DNA TGTGCCAGCAGCTTAGGCGGAGCGGGAGGCGGACACGAGCAGTACTTC. The chain employs TRBV7-3 and TRBJ2-7; 9 bases fit TRBD2. With 2 bases clipped from V and 5 bases from J, the junction kept 10 bases outside the gene matches. CDR3 length: 16 residues. Germline V lookup: CDR1 SGHTA, CDR2 FQGTGA.

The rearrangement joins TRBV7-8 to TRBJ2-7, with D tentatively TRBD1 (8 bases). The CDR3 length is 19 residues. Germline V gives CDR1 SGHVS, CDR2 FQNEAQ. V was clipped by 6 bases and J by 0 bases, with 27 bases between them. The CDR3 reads CASSPDPRGLAASSYEQYF. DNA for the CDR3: TGTGCCAGCAGTCCAGACCCCAGGGGGCTAGCGGCGAGCTCCTACGAGCAGTACTTC.

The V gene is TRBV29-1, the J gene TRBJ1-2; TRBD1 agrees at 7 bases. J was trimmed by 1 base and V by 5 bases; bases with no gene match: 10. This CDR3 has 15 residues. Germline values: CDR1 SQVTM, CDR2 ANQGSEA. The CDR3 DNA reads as TGCAGCGTTCCAGGCCTACAGGGGTATAACTATGGCTACACCTTC. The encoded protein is CSVPGLQGYNYGYTF. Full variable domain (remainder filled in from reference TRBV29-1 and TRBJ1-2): SAVISQKPSRDICQRGTSLTIQCQVDSQVTMMFWYRQQPGQSLTLIATANQGSEATYESGFVIDKFPISRPNLTFSTLTVSNMSPEDSSIYLCSVPGLQGYNYGYTFGSGTRLTVV.

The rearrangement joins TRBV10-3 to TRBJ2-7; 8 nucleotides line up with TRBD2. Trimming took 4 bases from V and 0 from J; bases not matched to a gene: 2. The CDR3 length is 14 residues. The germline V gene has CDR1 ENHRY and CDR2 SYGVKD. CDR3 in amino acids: CAISAGTSSYEQYF. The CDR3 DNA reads TGTGCCATCAGTGCAGGGACTAGCTCCTACGAGCAGTACTTC.

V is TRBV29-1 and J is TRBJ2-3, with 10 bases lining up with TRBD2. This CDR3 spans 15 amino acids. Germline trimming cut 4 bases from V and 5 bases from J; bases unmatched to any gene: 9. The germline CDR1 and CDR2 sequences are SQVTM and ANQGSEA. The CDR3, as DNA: TGCAGCGTTGCTTTTCTAGCGGGAGTTAGAGATACGCAGTATTTT. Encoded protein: CSVAFLAGVRDTQYF.

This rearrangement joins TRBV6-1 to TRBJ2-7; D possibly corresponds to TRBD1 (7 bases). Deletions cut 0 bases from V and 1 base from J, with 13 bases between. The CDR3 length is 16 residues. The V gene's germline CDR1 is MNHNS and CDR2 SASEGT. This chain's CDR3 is CASSEAQGTLSYEQYF. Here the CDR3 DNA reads TGTGCCAGCAGTGAAGCACAGGGGACTCTTTCCTACGAGCAGTACTTC.

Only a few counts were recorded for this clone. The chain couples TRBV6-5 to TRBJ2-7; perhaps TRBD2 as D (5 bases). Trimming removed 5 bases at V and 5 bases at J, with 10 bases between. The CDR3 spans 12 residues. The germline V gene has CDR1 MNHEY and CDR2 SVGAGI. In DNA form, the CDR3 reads TGTGCCAGCAGTACGGACTCTGACGAGCAGTACTTC. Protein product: CASSTDSDEQYF.

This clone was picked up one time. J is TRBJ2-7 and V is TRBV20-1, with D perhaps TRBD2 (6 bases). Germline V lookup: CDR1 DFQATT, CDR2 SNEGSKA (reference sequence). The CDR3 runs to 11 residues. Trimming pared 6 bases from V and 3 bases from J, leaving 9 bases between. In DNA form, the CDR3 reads TGCAGTGCCTCTAGCGACTACGAGCAGTACTTC. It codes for CSASSDYEQYF.

CDR3 nucleotide sequence: TGTGCCAGCAGCCGAAGACAGGGGAACAATGAGCAGTTCTTC. This encodes CASSRRQGNNEQFF. The chain links TRBV11-3 to TRBJ2-1; the match to TRBD1 covers 8 bases. The CDR3 runs 14 residues. V lost 5 bases and J lost 5; bases outside the gene matches: 5. CDR1 SGHNT and CDR2 YENEEA come from the germline V gene.

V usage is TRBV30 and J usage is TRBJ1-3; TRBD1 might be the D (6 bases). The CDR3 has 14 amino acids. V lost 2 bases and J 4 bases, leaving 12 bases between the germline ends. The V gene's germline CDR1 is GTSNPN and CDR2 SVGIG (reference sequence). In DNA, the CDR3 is TGTGCCTGGAGTCGTAACAGGGCCGGAAACACCATATATTTT. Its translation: CAWSRNRAGNTIYF. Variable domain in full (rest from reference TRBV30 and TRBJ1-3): SQTIHQWPATLVQPVGSPLSLECTVEGTSNPNLYWYRQAAGRGLQLLFYSVGIGQISSEVPQNLSASRPQDRQFILSSKKLLLSDSGFYLCAWSRNRAGNTIYFGEGSWLTVV.

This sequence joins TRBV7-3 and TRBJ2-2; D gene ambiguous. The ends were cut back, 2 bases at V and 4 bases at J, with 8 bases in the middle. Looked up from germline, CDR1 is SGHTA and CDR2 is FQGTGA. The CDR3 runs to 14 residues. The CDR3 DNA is TGTGCCAGCAGCTTAGGGCAACCCACCGGGGAGCTGTTTTTT. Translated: CASSLGQPTGELFF.

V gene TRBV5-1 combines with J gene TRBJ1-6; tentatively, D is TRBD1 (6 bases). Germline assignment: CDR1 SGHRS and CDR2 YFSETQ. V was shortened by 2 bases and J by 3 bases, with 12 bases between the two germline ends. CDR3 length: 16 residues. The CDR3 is CASSLGQQGYNSPLHF. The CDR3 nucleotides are TGCGCCAGCAGCTTAGGCCAACAGGGCTATAATTCACCCCTCCACTTT.

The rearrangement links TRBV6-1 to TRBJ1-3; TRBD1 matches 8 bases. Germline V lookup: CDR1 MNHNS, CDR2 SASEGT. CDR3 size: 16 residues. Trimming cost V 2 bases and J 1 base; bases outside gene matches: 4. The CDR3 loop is CASSEYTGGSGNTIYF. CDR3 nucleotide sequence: TGTGCCAGCAGTGAATACACAGGGGGATCTGGAAACACCATATATTTT.

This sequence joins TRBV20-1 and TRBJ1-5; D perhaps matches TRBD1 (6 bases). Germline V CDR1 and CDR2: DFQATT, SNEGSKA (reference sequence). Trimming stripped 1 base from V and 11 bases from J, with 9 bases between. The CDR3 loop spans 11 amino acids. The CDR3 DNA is TGCAGTGCTAGAGCACAGGGTACCCAGCATTTT. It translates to CSARAQGTQHF.

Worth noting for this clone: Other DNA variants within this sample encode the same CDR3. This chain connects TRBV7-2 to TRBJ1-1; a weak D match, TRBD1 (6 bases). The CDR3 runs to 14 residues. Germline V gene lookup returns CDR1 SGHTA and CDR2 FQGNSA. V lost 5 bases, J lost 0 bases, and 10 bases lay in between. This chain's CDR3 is CASSRNRVNTEAFF. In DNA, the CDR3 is TGTGCCAGCAGCAGGAACAGGGTGAACACTGAAGCTTTCTTT.

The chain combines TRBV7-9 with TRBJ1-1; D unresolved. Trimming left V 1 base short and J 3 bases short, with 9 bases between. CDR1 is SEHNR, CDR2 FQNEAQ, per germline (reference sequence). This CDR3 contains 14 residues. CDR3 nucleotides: TGTGCCAGCAGCTTAGAAACAGCCGACACTGAAGCTTTCTTT. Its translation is CASSLETADTEAFF.

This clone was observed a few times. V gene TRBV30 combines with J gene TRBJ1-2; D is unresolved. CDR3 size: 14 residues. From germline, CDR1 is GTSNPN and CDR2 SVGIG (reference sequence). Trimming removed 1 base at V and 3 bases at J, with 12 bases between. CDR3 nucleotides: TGTGCCTGGAGTGCTGCTGGGAGGTACTATGGCTACACCTTC. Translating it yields CAWSAAGRYYGYTF.

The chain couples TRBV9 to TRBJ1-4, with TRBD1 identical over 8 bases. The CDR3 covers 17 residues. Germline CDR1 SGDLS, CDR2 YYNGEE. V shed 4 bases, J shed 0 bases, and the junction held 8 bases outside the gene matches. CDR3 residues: CASSPDRGISTNEKLFF. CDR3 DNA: TGTGCCAGCAGCCCTGACAGGGGAATTTCAACTAATGAAAAACTGTTTTTT. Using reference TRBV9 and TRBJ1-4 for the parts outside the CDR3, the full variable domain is DSGVTQTPKHLITATGQRVTLRCSPRSGDLSVYWYQQSLDQGLQFLIQYYNGEERAKGNILERFSAQQFPDLHSELNLSSLELGDSALYFCASSPDRGISTNEKLFFGSGTQLSVL.

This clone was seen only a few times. The chain's CDR3 is CASSFRRSGVSYNEQFF. The CDR3, as DNA: TGTGCCAGCAGTTTCCGCCGGAGCGGGGTCTCCTACAATGAGCAGTTCTTC. V is TRBV28 and J is TRBJ2-1, with 7 bases that match TRBD2. The germline CDR1 and CDR2 sequences are MDHEN and SYDVKM. With V trimmed by 3 bases and J by 0 bases, 8 bases remained unmatched. CDR3 size: 17 residues. Together with reference TRBV28 and TRBJ2-1, the CDR3 gives the full variable domain: DVKVTQSSRYLVKRTGEKVFLECVQDMDHENMFWYRQDPGLGLRLIYFSYDVKMKEKGDIPEGYSVSREKKERFSLILESASTNQTSMYLCASSFRRSGVSYNEQFFGPGTRLTVL.

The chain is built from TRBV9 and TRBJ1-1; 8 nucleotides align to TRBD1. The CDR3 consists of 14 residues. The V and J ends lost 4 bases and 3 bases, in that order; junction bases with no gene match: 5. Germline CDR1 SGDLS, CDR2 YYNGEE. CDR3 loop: CASSLQGDHTEAFF. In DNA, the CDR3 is TGTGCCAGCAGCCTACAGGGGGACCACACTGAAGCTTTCTTT.

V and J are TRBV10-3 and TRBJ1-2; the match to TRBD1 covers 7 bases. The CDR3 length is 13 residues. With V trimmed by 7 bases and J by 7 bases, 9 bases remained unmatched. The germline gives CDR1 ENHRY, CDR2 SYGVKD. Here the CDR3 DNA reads TGTGCCATCACGACCGACAGGGCGAGTGGCTACACCTTC. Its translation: CAITTDRASGYTF.

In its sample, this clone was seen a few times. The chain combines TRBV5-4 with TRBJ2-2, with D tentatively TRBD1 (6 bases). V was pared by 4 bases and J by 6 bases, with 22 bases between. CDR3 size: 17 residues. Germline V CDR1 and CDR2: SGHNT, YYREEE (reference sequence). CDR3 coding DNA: TGTGCCAGCAGCCCCGCGAGAGAGGGGGTCAAGGCCGGGGAGCTGTTTTTT. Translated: CASSPAREGVKAGELFF.

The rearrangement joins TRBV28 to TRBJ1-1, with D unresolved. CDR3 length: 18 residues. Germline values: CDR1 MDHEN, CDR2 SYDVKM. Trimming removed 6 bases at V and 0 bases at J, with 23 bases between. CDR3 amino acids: CASSLPGWVAYLNTEAFF. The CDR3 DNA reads TGTGCCAGCAGCTTACCCGGGTGGGTAGCTTATCTGAACACTGAAGCTTTCTTT.

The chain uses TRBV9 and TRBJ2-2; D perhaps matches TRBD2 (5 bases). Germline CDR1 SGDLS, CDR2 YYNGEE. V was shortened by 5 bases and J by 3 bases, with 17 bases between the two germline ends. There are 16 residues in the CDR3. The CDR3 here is CASSRTDAAYTGELFF. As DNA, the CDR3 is TGTGCCAGCAGTAGGACTGATGCGGCCTACACCGGGGAGCTGTTTTTT.

The CDR3 nucleotides read TGTGCCAGCAGCTTTCTCCATGAGCAGTTCTTC. This encodes CASSFLHEQFF. This chain connects TRBV13 to TRBJ2-1; D remains ambiguous. This CDR3 region has 11 residues. The germline V gene encodes CDR1 PRHDT and CDR2 FYEKMQ (reference sequence). V lost 3 bases and J 8 bases, leaving 5 bases between the germline ends.

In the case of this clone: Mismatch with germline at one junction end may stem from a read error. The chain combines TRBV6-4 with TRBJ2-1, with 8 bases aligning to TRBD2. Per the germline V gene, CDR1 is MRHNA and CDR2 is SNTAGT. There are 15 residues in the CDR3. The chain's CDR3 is CASSGSGGPHNGQFF. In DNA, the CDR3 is TGTGCCAGCAGTGGGTCGGGGGGGCCGCACAATGGGCAGTTCTTC.

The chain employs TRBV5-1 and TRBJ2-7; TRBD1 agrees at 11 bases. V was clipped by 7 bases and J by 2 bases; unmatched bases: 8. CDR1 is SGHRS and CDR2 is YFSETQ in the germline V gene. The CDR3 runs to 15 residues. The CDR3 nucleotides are TGCGCCAGCGCCAAAGAGGGACAGGGGGCCTACGAGCAGTACTTC. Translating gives CASAKEGQGAYEQYF.

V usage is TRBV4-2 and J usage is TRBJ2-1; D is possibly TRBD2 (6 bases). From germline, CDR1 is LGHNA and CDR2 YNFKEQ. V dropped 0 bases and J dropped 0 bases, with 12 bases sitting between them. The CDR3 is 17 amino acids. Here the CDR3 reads CASSQDFSGSSYNEQFF. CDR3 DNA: TGTGCCAGCAGCCAAGACTTTAGCGGCAGCTCCTACAATGAGCAGTTCTTC.

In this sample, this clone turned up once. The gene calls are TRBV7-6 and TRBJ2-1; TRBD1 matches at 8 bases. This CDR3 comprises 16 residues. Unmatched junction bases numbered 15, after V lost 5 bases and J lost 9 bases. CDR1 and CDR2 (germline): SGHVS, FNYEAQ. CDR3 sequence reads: CASSPRGTGLSGEQFF. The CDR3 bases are TGTGCCAGCAGCCCCAGGGGGACAGGCCTCTCGGGTGAGCAGTTCTTC.

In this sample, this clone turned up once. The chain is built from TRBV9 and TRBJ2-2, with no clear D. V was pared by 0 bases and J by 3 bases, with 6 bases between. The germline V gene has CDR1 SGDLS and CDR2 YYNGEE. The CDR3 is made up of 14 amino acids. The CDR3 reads CASSVVTDTGELFF. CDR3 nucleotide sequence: TGTGCCAGCAGCGTAGTAACAGACACCGGGGAGCTGTTTTTT.

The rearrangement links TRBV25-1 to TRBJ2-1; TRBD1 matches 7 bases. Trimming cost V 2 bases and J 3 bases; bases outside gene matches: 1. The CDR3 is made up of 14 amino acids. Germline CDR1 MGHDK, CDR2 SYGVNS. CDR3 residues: CASSEDRVYNEQFF. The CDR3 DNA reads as TGTGCCAGCAGTGAAGACAGGGTCTACAATGAGCAGTTCTTC.